This T cell receptor (beta chain) was captured in a study of blood T cell repertoires in COVID-19. V lost 5 bases and J lost 6, with 10 bases in between. Germline values: CDR1 PRHDT, CDR2 FYEKMQ (reference sequence). The CDR3 has 12 residues. Profiling relied on immunoSEQ multiplex PCR, and the TCRdb table lists in-frame clones only, not all of them. Of approximately 150,000 clones in the sample, approximately 91% were seen once. Sequencing was done on a sample of peripheral blood. The TCR originated in a man between 18 and 35 years old with COVID-19, enrolled during active disease. The genes are TRBV13 and TRBJ1-2; D unclear. The CDR3 DNA is TGTGCCAGCAGCCCTGGGCGAAATGGCTACACCTTC. Translating gives CASSPGRNGYTF.